This is a list of T cell receptor beta chains from one sample in a study of blood T cell repertoires in COVID-19. Profiled with immunoSEQ multiplex PCR; TCRdb holds only in-frame clones, not every one. The data contain 300,000 to 350,000 clones, approximately 88% of them seen just once; the ten biggest clones take up 1.5% to 2%. The sample was peripheral blood. These receptors all come from a woman aged 25 to 39 with COVID-19, enrolled during active disease. Each CDR3 is given with its conserved first and last residue. A D gene is named only where the DNA matches it firmly. A clone size is listed for some rows: how often the clone was seen (once, few, many), or a class if it is expanded.

CDR3: CASSPPNRANYGYTF
DNA: TGTGCCAGCAGTCCCCCAAACAGGGCCAACTATGGCTACACCTTC
D: NA
V: TRBV28
size: NA
J: TRBJ1-2
length: 15

CDR3: CAWSVGQGDQPQHF
DNA: TGTGCCTGGAGTGTTGGACAGGGCGATCAGCCCCAGCATTTT
D: TRBD1
V: TRBV30
size: NA
J: TRBJ1-5
length: 14

CDR3: CASSPTARVRNSPLHF
DNA: TGTGCCAGCTCACCCACCGCCCGGGTTCGTAATTCACCCCTCCACTTT
D: NA
V: TRBV18
size: NA
J: TRBJ1-6
length: 16

CDR3: CAISGTELSGNTIYF
DNA: TGTGCCATCAGTGGGACAGAACTCTCTGGAAACACCATATATTTT
D: NA
V: TRBV10-3
size: NA
J: TRBJ1-3
length: 15

CDR3: CAARTGSHNEQFF
DNA: TGTGCCGCCAGGACAGGGAGCCACAATGAGCAGTTCTTC
D: TRBD1
V: TRBV10-3
size: once
J: TRBJ2-1
length: 13

CDR3: CASSASRTGGNSPLHF
DNA: TGTGCCAGCAGCGCCTCCCGGACAGGGGGTAATTCACCCCTCCACTTT
D: TRBD1
V: TRBV9
size: NA
J: TRBJ1-6
length: 16

CDR3: CASSPSEMTNEKLFF
DNA: TGTGCCAGCTCACCATCCGAGATGACTAATGAAAAACTGTTTTTT
D: NA
V: TRBV18
size: NA
J: TRBJ1-4
length: 15

CDR3: CASSIVSGYNSPLHF
DNA: TGTGCCAGTAGTATAGTTTCAGGGTATAATTCACCCCTCCACTTT
D: NA
V: TRBV19
size: NA
J: TRBJ1-6
length: 15

CDR3: CARPTETYKNEQFF
DNA: TGTGCCAGGCCTACGGAGACCTATAAGAATGAGCAGTTCTTC
D: NA
V: TRBV21-1
size: NA
J: TRBJ2-1
length: 14

CDR3: CASSPPLHF
DNA: TGTGCCAGCAGCCCGCCCCTCCACTTT
D: NA
V: TRBV28
size: NA
J: TRBJ1-6
length: 9

CDR3: CASSQGGEDTQYF
DNA: TGCGCCAGCAGCCAAGGGGGGGAAGATACGCAGTATTTT
D: NA
V: TRBV4-1
size: NA
J: TRBJ2-3
length: 13

CDR3: CASSQGQISSHEQFF
DNA: TGCGCCAGCAGCCAAGGGCAGATCTCCTCTCATGAGCAGTTCTTC
D: NA
V: TRBV4-3
size: NA
J: TRBJ2-1
length: 15

CDR3: CASFLQGGYEQFF
DNA: TGTGCCAGTTTTTTACAGGGGGGGTATGAGCAGTTCTTC
D: NA
V: TRBV9
size: once
J: TRBJ2-1
length: 13

CDR3: CASRADIRSGLNTEAFF
DNA: TGCGCCAGCAGGGCGGACATTAGGTCAGGGTTGAACACTGAAGCTTTCTTT
D: NA
V: TRBV5-1
size: few
J: TRBJ1-1
length: 17

CDR3: CASIPEGRFSSGNTIYF
DNA: TGTGCCAGTATCCCCGAGGGCAGGTTTTCATCTGGAAACACCATATATTTT
D: NA
V: TRBV19
size: NA
J: TRBJ1-3
length: 17

CDR3: CASSKPQSRLAGGGTQYF
DNA: TGTGCCAGCAGCAAACCCCAATCTAGACTAGCGGGGGGCGGGACCCAGTACTTC
D: TRBD2
V: TRBV7-2
size: NA
J: TRBJ2-5
length: 18

CDR3: CASSLTVEAFF
DNA: TGTGCCAGCAGCTTGACAGTTGAAGCTTTCTTT
D: NA
V: TRBV11-3
size: NA
J: TRBJ1-1
length: 11

CDR3: CASSYSGQPEETQYF
DNA: TGTGCCAGCAGTTACTCAGGACAGCCTGAAGAGACCCAGTACTTC
D: NA
V: TRBV6-5
size: NA
J: TRBJ2-5
length: 15

CDR3: CASSPRTATYGYTF
DNA: TGCGCCAGCAGCCCTAGGACAGCCACCTATGGCTACACCTTC
D: NA
V: TRBV4-1
size: NA
J: TRBJ1-2
length: 14

CDR3: CASRKRQSQETQYF
DNA: TGTGCCAGCAGGAAGAGACAGAGCCAAGAGACCCAGTACTTC
D: NA
V: TRBV27
size: NA
J: TRBJ2-5
length: 14

CDR3: CASSLPGLITNEQFF
DNA: TGTGCCAGCAGCTTACCAGGGCTTATTACCAATGAGCAGTTCTTC
D: NA
V: TRBV7-9
size: NA
J: TRBJ2-1
length: 15

CDR3: CATSSRARQPQHF
DNA: TGTGCCACCAGTAGCAGGGCGCGTCAGCCCCAGCATTTT
D: NA
V: TRBV24-1
size: NA
J: TRBJ1-5
length: 13

CDR3: CASSPRGLRDTEAFF
DNA: TGTGCCAGCAGCCCAAGGGGGCTTCGGGACACTGAAGCTTTCTTT
D: TRBD1
V: TRBV7-9
size: NA
J: TRBJ1-1
length: 15

CDR3: CASTLRQNTEAFF
DNA: TGTGCCAGCACCCTCCGACAGAACACTGAAGCTTTCTTT
D: NA
V: TRBV6-5
size: NA
J: TRBJ1-1
length: 13

CDR3: CASSQGGNVNTEAFF
DNA: TGTGCCAGCAGCCAAGGCGGGAACGTCAACACTGAAGCTTTCTTT
D: NA
V: TRBV14
size: NA
J: TRBJ1-1
length: 15

CDR3: CASSYGRDTEAFF
DNA: TGCGCCAGCAGCTACGGGAGAGACACTGAAGCTTTCTTT
D: NA
V: TRBV5-1
size: NA
J: TRBJ1-1
length: 13

CDR3: CASSLDRVSYNEQFF
DNA: TGTGCCAGCAGCTTGGACAGGGTCTCCTACAATGAGCAGTTCTTC
D: NA
V: TRBV5-6
size: NA
J: TRBJ2-1
length: 15

CDR3: CASSLQGPTEAFF
DNA: TGTGCCAGTAGTCTTCAGGGGCCGACTGAAGCTTTCTTT
D: NA
V: TRBV19
size: NA
J: TRBJ1-1
length: 13

CDR3: CASSSSGNTEAFF
DNA: TGTGCCAGCAGTTCGAGTGGGAACACTGAAGCTTTCTTT
D: NA
V: TRBV6-5
size: NA
J: TRBJ1-1
length: 13

CDR3: CASSLVLAGGWETQYF
DNA: TGTGCCAGCAGCTTAGTTCTAGCGGGGGGATGGGAGACCCAGTACTTC
D: TRBD2
V: TRBV7-2
size: NA
J: TRBJ2-5
length: 16

CDR3: CASSQNSRSEAFF
DNA: TGTGCCAGCAGCCAAAACTCAAGGAGCGAAGCTTTCTTT
D: NA
V: TRBV3-1/TRBV3-2
size: NA
J: TRBJ1-1
length: 13

CDR3: CASSLGLGSGSPLHF
DNA: TGTGCCAGCAGCTTGGGTCTGGGGTCAGGGTCACCCCTCCACTTT
D: NA
V: TRBV5-8
size: NA
J: TRBJ1-6
length: 15

CDR3: CASSEMPRGSGNTIYF
DNA: TGTGCCAGCAGTGAAATGCCCCGGGGATCTGGAAACACCATATATTTT
D: NA
V: TRBV6-1
size: NA
J: TRBJ1-3
length: 16

CDR3: CASSPTGHEKLFF
DNA: TGTGCCAGCAGTCCGACAGGACATGAAAAACTGTTTTTT
D: NA
V: TRBV6-5
size: NA
J: TRBJ1-4
length: 13

CDR3: CASRETGPRTDTQYF
DNA: TGTGCCAGTAGGGAGACGGGTCCTCGAACAGATACGCAGTATTTT
D: NA
V: TRBV19
size: NA
J: TRBJ2-3
length: 15

CDR3: CASRRLAGSNEQFF
DNA: TGTGCCAGCAGAAGACTAGCTGGATCCAATGAGCAGTTCTTC
D: TRBD2
V: TRBV7-8
size: NA
J: TRBJ2-1
length: 14

CDR3: CASSGTRQGTGELFF
DNA: TGTGCCAGCAGCGGAACTCGACAAGGTACCGGGGAGCTGTTTTTT
D: NA
V: TRBV9
size: NA
J: TRBJ2-2
length: 15

CDR3: CASSLGSYISNQPQHF
DNA: TGTGCCAGCAGCTTAGGATCCTATATTAGCAATCAGCCCCAGCATTTT
D: NA
V: TRBV7-8
size: NA
J: TRBJ1-5
length: 16

CDR3: CASSRPRGALSGANVLTF
DNA: TGTGCCAGCAGCCGCCCACGCGGGGCGCTATCTGGGGCCAACGTCCTGACTTTC
D: NA
V: TRBV5-6
size: NA
J: TRBJ2-6
length: 18

CDR3: CASSQGWRAEAFF
DNA: TGTGCCAGCAGCCAAGGGTGGAGGGCTGAAGCTTTCTTT
D: NA
V: TRBV3-1/TRBV3-2
size: NA
J: TRBJ1-1
length: 13

CDR3: CASRGGVEETQYF
DNA: TGTGCCAGCAGAGGGGGGGTGGAGGAGACCCAGTACTTC
D: NA
V: TRBV12-3/TRBV12-4
size: NA
J: TRBJ2-5
length: 13

CDR3: CASSLTGNTEAFF
DNA: TGTGCCAGCAGCCTAACAGGGAACACTGAAGCTTTCTTT
D: NA
V: TRBV7-9
size: NA
J: TRBJ1-1
length: 13

CDR3: CASSFSRGEKLFF
DNA: TGTGCCAGCAGTTTCTCACGGGGAGAAAAACTGTTTTTT
D: NA
V: TRBV27
size: few
J: TRBJ1-4
length: 13

CDR3: CASSPPLGGYTF
DNA: TGTGCCAGCTCACCACCCCTAGGTGGCTACACCTTC
D: NA
V: TRBV18
size: once
J: TRBJ1-2
length: 12

CDR3: CASSLHTSPNTEAFF
DNA: TGTGCCAGCAGCTTACACACCTCACCCAACACTGAAGCTTTCTTT
D: NA
V: TRBV5-4
size: NA
J: TRBJ1-1
length: 15

CDR3: CASTGFGYTF
DNA: TGTGCCAGCACAGGGTTCGGCTACACCTTC
D: NA
V: TRBV9
size: NA
J: TRBJ1-2
length: 10

CDR3: CASRRGGRGSYNEQFF
DNA: TGTGCCAGTAGGAGGGGGGGAAGAGGTTCCTACAATGAGCAGTTCTTC
D: NA
V: TRBV19
size: NA
J: TRBJ2-1
length: 16

CDR3: CASSLTGRNSPLHF
DNA: TGTGCCAGCAGTTTGACAGGCAGGAATTCACCCCTCCACTTT
D: NA
V: TRBV28
size: NA
J: TRBJ1-6
length: 14